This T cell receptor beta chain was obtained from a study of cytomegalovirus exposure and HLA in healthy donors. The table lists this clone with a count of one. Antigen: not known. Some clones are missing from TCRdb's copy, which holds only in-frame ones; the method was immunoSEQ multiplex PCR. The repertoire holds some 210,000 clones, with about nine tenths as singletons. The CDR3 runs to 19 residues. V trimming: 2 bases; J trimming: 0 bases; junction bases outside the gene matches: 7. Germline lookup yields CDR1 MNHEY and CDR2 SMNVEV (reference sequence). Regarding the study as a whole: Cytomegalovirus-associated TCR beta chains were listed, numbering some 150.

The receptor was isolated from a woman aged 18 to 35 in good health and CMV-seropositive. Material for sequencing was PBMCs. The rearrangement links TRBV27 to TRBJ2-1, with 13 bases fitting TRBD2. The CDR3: CASSLAQGLAGLSYNEQFF. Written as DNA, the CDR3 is TGTGCCAGCAGTTTAGCTCAGGGACTAGCGGGGCTCTCCTACAATGAGCAGTTCTTC.